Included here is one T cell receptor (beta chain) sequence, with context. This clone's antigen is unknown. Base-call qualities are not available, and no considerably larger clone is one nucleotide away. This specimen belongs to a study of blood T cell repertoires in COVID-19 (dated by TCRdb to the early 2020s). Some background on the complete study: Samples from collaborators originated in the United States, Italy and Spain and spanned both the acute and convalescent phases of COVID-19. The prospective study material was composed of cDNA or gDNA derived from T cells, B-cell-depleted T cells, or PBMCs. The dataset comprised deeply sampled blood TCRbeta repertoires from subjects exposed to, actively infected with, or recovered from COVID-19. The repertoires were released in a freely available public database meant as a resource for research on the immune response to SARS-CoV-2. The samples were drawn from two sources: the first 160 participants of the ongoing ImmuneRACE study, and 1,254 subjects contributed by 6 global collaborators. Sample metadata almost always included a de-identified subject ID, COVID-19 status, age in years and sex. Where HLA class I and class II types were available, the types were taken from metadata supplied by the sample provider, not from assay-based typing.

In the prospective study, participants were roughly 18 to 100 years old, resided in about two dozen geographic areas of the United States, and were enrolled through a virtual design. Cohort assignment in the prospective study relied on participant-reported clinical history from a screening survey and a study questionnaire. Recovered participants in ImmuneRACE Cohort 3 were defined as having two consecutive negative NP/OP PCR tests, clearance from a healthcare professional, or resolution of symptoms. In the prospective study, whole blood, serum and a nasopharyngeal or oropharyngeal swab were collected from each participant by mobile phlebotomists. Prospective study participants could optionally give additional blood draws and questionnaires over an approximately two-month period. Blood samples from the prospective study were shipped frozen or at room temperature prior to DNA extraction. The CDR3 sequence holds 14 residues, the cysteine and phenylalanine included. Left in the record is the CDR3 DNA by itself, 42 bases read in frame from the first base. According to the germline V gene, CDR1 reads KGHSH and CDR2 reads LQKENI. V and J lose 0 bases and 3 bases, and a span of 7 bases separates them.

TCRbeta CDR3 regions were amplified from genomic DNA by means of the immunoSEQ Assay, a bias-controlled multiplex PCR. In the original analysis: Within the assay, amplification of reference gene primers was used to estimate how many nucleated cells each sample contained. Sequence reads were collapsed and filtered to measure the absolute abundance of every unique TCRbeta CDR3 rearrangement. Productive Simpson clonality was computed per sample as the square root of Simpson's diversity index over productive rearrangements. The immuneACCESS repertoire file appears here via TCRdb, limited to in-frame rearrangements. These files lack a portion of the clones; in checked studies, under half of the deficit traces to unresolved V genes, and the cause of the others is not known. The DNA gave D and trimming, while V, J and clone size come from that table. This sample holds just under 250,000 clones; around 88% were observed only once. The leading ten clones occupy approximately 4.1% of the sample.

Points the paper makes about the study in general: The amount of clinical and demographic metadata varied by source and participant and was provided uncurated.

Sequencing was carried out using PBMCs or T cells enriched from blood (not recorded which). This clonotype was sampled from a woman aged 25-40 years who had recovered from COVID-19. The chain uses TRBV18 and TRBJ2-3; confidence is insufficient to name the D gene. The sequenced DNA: TGTGCCAGCTCACCACCAACGCGAACAGATACGCAGTATTTT. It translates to CASSPPTRTDTQYF.